The present TCR beta chain was sequenced within a study of blood T cell repertoires in COVID-19. On the study more broadly: Sites in the United States, Italy and Spain provided acute and convalescent COVID-19 samples.

The assay was immunoSEQ multiplex PCR, and TCRdb's table has in-frame clones only and misses some. The sample consists of about 140,000 clones, about 80% of them appearing once. V was shortened by 1 base and J by 7 bases, with 13 bases between the two germline ends. Germline V gene lookup returns CDR1 SEHNR and CDR2 FQNEAQ (reference sequence). This CDR3 contains 14 residues. The rearrangement links TRBV7-9 to TRBJ1-2, with a weak D call TRBD1 (5 bases). The TCR was taken from a human donor in a cohort sampled during active COVID-19. The sample taken for sequencing was peripheral blood. This CDR3 reads CASSLERREGGYTF. Here the CDR3 DNA reads TGTGCCAGCAGCTTAGAGCGCAGGGAGGGTGGCTACACCTTC.